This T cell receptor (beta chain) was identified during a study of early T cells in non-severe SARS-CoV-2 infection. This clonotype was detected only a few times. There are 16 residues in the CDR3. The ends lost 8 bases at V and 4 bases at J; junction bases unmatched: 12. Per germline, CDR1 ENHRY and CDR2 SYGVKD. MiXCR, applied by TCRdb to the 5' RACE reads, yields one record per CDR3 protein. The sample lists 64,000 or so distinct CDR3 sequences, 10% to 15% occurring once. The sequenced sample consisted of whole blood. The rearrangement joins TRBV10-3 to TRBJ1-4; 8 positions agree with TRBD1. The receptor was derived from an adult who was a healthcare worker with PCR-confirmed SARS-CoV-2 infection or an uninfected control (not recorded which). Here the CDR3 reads CAIATPDRGGNEKLFF. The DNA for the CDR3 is TGTGCCATCGCCACTCCCGACAGGGGAGGTAATGAAAAACTGTTTTTT.